A single sample gave rise to the 16 T cell receptor beta chains below, sequenced in a study of blood T cell repertoires in COVID-19. Only in-frame clones appear in the TCRdb table, and some are missing; sequencing was by immunoSEQ multiplex PCR. The sample records about 160,000 clones, around 80% being singletons. Sequences were obtained from peripheral blood. The origin of the receptors is a woman aged 80 or over with active or convalescent COVID-19.

J is TRBJ1-2 and V is TRBV6-5, with 9 nucleotides matching TRBD1. The CDR3 runs to 14 residues. J lost 8 bases, V lost 5 bases, and 9 bases had no gene match. CDR1 MNHEY and CDR2 SVGAGI come from the germline V gene. CDR3 DNA sequence: TGTGCCAGCAGTCGACAGGGGGAGCGAGGAGGCTACACCTTC. As protein: CASSRQGERGGYTF.

V gene TRBV7-2 combines with J gene TRBJ1-5; D not certain. The CDR3 spans 15 residues. Germline V CDR1 and CDR2: SGHTA, FQGNSA. The V end was cut by 5 bases, the J end by 0 bases, with 11 bases between. CDR3 DNA sequence: TGTGCCAGCAGCCCCGGAGGGAATAGCAATCAGCCCCAGCATTTT. It translates to CASSPGGNSNQPQHF.

The chain links TRBV30 to TRBJ1-2; TRBD1 aligns across 8 bases. Per the germline V gene, CDR1 is GTSNPN and CDR2 is SVGIG (reference sequence). The V gene end was trimmed by 1 base and the J gene end by 0 bases; junction bases not matched to a gene: 16. This CDR3 is built from 19 residues. CDR3 amino acids: CAWSAPARQGRLSNYGYTF. The DNA of the CDR3 is TGTGCCTGGAGTGCTCCCGCCCGACAGGGGCGGTTGTCTAACTATGGCTACACCTTC.

The chain couples TRBV7-8 to TRBJ2-3; TRBD1 agrees at 10 bases. The CDR3 covers 15 residues. The J segment lost 5 bases and the V segment lost 4 bases, leaving 6 bases of the junction unmatched. In germline, CDR1 is SGHVS, CDR2 FQNEAQ. The CDR3 region is CASSSDRGLRDTQYF. The CDR3, as DNA: TGTGCCAGCAGCTCGGACAGGGGGTTGAGAGATACGCAGTATTTT. Full variable domain (rest looked up from reference TRBV7-8 and TRBJ2-3): GAGVSQSPRYKVAKRGQDVALRCDPISGHVSLFWYQQALGQGPEFLTYFQNEAQLDKSGLPSDRFFAERPEGSVSTLKIQRTQQEDSAVYLCASSSDRGLRDTQYFGPGTRLTVL.

This sequence joins TRBV19 and TRBJ1-4, with 11 bases fitting TRBD1. CDR3 length equals 15 residues. CDR1 is LNHDA, CDR2 SQIVND, per germline (reference sequence). J lost 6 bases, V lost 5 bases, and 5 bases had no gene match. The CDR3 nucleotides are TGTGCCAGTAGTTCCCGGGACAGGGGGTATGAAAAACTGTTTTTT. Its translation is CASSSRDRGYEKLFF.

CDR3 sequence (DNA): TGCGCCAGCAGTGGGGGGGCTAGCGGGGAGCAGTTCTTC. Amino acid sequence: CASSGGASGEQFF. The genes are TRBV10-1 and TRBJ2-1; 8 bases are shared with TRBD2. The germline V gene encodes CDR1 WNHNN and CDR2 SYGVQD (reference sequence). The CDR3 is 13 residues long. After removal of 4 bases from V and 10 bases from J, the junction contained 6 bases not matched to a gene.

This chain connects TRBV15 to TRBJ1-1; D remains unclear. The germline CDR1 and CDR2 sequences are LNHNV and YYDKDF (reference sequence). V was cut by 0 bases and J by 6 bases, with 5 bases left in between. The CDR3 runs 12 residues. The CDR3 DNA follows: TGTGCCACCAGCAGAGATGGGCCTGAAGCTTTCTTT. Translated: CATSRDGPEAFF.

The DNA for the CDR3 is TGTGCCAGCAGATCCGGACAGGGTTCTGGCTACACCTTC. Amino acids: CASRSGQGSGYTF. The V and J genes are TRBV3-1 (or the pseudogene TRBV3-2) and TRBJ1-2; 8 nucleotides agree with TRBD1. The V gene end was trimmed by 6 bases and the J gene end by 7 bases; junction bases not matched to a gene: 7. The CDR3 covers 13 residues. CDR1 is LGHDT, CDR2 YNNKEL, per germline (reference sequence).

The V gene is TRBV18, the J gene TRBJ1-5; the match to TRBD1 covers 7 bases. With 11 bases clipped from V and 2 bases from J, the junction kept 12 bases outside the gene matches. The CDR3 has 15 amino acids. The V gene's germline CDR1 is KGHSH and CDR2 LQKENI. In DNA form, the CDR3 reads TGTGCCGTTCTTCCCGGGACAGCATGCAATCAGCCCCAGCATTTT. This codes for CAVLPGTACNQPQHF.

J is TRBJ1-6 and V is TRBV13; D remains unclear. The length of the CDR3 is 12 residues. The ends were cut back, 5 bases at V and 11 bases at J, with 10 bases in the middle. Per germline, CDR1 PRHDT and CDR2 FYEKMQ (reference sequence). In DNA, the CDR3 is TGTGCCAGCAGCCCCAGAAATCCACCCCTCCACTTT. It is translated as CASSPRNPPLHF.

The rearrangement links TRBV18 to TRBJ1-2; TRBD1 aligns across 11 bases. Trimming cost V 3 bases and J 7 bases; bases outside gene matches: 7. Per the germline V gene, CDR1 is KGHSH and CDR2 is LQKENI. CDR3 length: 15 amino acids. CDR3 DNA sequence: TGTGCCAGCTCACCCGAGGACAGGGGGCGCGGTGGCTACACCTTC. This sequence encodes CASSPEDRGRGGYTF.

The chain links TRBV19 to TRBJ1-1, with D uncertain. The CDR3 runs 13 residues. Per germline, CDR1 LNHDA and CDR2 SQIVND (reference sequence). V was trimmed by 5 bases and J by 2 bases, leaving 9 bases between them. The CDR3 region has the DNA TGTGCCAGTAGTCAAAACACCAACACTGAAGCTTTCTTT. This encodes CASSQNTNTEAFF.

The chain is built from TRBV4-2 and TRBJ1-4, with unresolved D. CDR3 length: 18 residues. The germline CDR1 and CDR2 sequences are LGHNA and YNFKEQ. The ends were cut back, 1 base at V and 7 bases at J, with 22 bases in the middle. The DNA for the CDR3 is TGTGCCAGCAGCCAAGGGGCGAGTCGGGGAGCCCTTAGTGAAAAACTGTTTTTT. It specifies CASSQGASRGALSEKLFF.

Concerning this clone itself: At one end, the junction sequence differs from germline, possibly due to a read error. The chain recombines TRBV5-5 with TRBJ2-7; D perhaps matches TRBD2 (6 bases). From germline, CDR1 is SGHKS and CDR2 YYEKEE (reference sequence). The length of the CDR3 is 14 residues. For the CDR3, the DNA is TGTGCCAGCAGCTTGGGGGACCTCGGGGGAAGAAGTGGGTTC. Its translation is CASSLGDLGGRSGF.

The chain recombines TRBV5-1 with TRBJ1-1; TRBD1 matches 11 bases. The CDR3 has 15 residues. Trimming at V came to 3 bases and at J to 4 bases, leaving 5 bases not matched to a gene. Germline V gene lookup returns CDR1 SGHRS and CDR2 YFSETQ. In DNA form, the CDR3 reads TGCGCCAGCAGCTCGAAAGGGACAGGGGGCACTGAAGCTTTCTTT. Its translation: CASSSKGTGGTEAFF.

The chain joins TRBV3-1 (or the pseudogene TRBV3-2) to TRBJ1-1; 12 bases are a match to TRBD1. Germline V gives CDR1 LGHDT, CDR2 YNNKEL (reference sequence). Trimming at V came to 0 bases and at J to 3 bases, leaving 8 bases not matched to a gene. This CDR3 is 18 amino acids long. The CDR3 reads CASSQERDRGLLDTEAFF. CDR3 nucleotide sequence: TGTGCCAGCAGCCAAGAAAGGGACAGGGGGCTCCTGGACACTGAAGCTTTCTTT.